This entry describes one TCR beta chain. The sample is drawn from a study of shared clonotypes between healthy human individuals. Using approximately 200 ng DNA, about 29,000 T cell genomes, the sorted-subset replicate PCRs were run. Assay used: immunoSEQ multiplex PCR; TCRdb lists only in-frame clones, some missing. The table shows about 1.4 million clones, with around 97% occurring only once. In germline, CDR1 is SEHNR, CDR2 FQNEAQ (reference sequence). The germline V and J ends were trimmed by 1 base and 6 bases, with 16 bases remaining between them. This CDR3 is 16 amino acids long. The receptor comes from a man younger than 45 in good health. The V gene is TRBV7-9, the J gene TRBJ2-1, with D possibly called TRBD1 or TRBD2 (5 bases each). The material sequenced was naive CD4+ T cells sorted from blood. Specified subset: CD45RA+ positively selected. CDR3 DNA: TGTGCCAGCAGCTTAGGGAAGTGGGACGAATTCAATGAGCAGTTCTTC. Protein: CASSLGKWDEFNEQFF.